Following are 11 T cell receptor beta chains from one sample sequenced in a study of cytomegalovirus exposure and HLA in healthy donors. The assay was immunoSEQ multiplex PCR, and TCRdb's table has in-frame clones only and misses some. The sample includes around 300,000 clones, around 86% seen only once; the top ten take 1%. Sample: PBMCs. Receptors were obtained from a woman in her late teens or twenties in good health and CMV-seronegative.

The V gene is TRBV30, the J gene TRBJ2-7, with 8 nucleotides matching TRBD2. This CDR3 contains 15 residues. V lost 2 bases, J lost 3 bases, and 9 bases stayed unmatched. CDR1 GTSNPN and CDR2 SVGIG come from the germline V gene (reference sequence). For the CDR3, the DNA is TGTGCCTGGAGTCCGGGGGGGGGACCCAACTACGAGCAGTACTTC. It encodes CAWSPGGGPNYEQYF.

This rearrangement joins TRBV6-6 to TRBJ1-4, with 9 bases that match TRBD1. The CDR3 is 15 residues long. The V gene end was trimmed by 6 bases and the J gene end by 2 bases; junction bases not matched to a gene: 4. CDR1 is MNHNY, CDR2 SVGAGI, per germline (reference sequence). CDR3 sequence: CASRQGAYTNEKLFF. The DNA for the CDR3 is TGTGCCAGCAGACAGGGGGCGTACACTAATGAAAAACTGTTTTTT.

The genes are TRBV4-1 and TRBJ2-1, with TRBD2 matching 7 bases. This CDR3 is 11 amino acids long. CDR1 MGHRA and CDR2 YSYEKL come from the germline V gene. J gave up 15 bases and V 2 bases, and 4 bases lay outside the gene matches. CDR3 nucleotides: TGCGCCAGCAGCCAACTAGCGGATGTGTTCTTC. This codes for CASSQLADVFF.

This clone has just one count. The V call is TRBV5-1, the J call TRBJ2-4; TRBD2 matches 8 bases. Germline V gene data show CDR1 as SGHRS and CDR2 as YFSETQ. This CDR3 has 17 residues. V shed 4 bases, J shed 5 bases, and the junction held 14 bases outside the gene matches. This chain's CDR3 is CASSPRIGGAVQNIQYF. As DNA, the CDR3 is TGCGCCAGCAGCCCCCGGATCGGGGGGGCCGTACAAAACATTCAGTACTTC.

As DNA, the CDR3 is TGTGCCAGCAGTTTAGGGGGCTGGGGGGAGCAGTTCTTC. Encoded protein: CASSLGGWGEQFF. This rearrangement joins TRBV27 to TRBJ2-1; a possible D gene is TRBD1 (6 bases). The V end lost 2 bases, the J end lost 10 bases, and 12 bases lay between the germline ends. CDR3 length equals 13 residues. The V gene's germline CDR1 is MNHEY and CDR2 SMNVEV (reference sequence).

This clone was observed a single time. The gene calls are TRBV7-2 and TRBJ1-1, with 7 bases identical to TRBD1. Germline V CDR1 and CDR2: SGHTA, FQGNSA. This CDR3 has 14 amino acids. Trimming removed 1 base from V and 4 bases from J; junction bases left unmatched: 3. CDR3 sequence (DNA): TGTGCCAGCAGCTTAGACAGGGGCGGCACTGAAGCTTTCTTT. This encodes CASSLDRGGTEAFF.

The chain carries TRBV30 and TRBJ2-1; 12 positions agree with TRBD1. The germline gives CDR1 GTSNPN, CDR2 SVGIG (reference sequence). This CDR3 is built from 14 residues. After removal of 5 bases from V and 4 bases from J, the junction contained 3 bases not matched to a gene. The CDR3 coding sequence is TGTGCCTGGGGGACAGGGGGCAGTTACAATGAGCAGTTCTTC. Its protein is CAWGTGGSYNEQFF.

CDR3 bases: TGTGCCATCAGTGAGTCGAAGACAGGGGTGAACACTGAAGCTTTCTTT. This gives the protein CAISESKTGVNTEAFF. The chain joins TRBV10-3 to TRBJ1-1; 8 bases agree with TRBD1. Trimming removed 0 bases from V and 0 bases from J; junction bases left unmatched: 3. The length of the CDR3 is 16 residues. The germline CDR1 and CDR2 sequences are ENHRY and SYGVKD.

The chain recombines TRBV19 with TRBJ2-4; 9 bases map to TRBD1. CDR3 size: 14 residues. CDR1 is LNHDA, CDR2 SQIVND, per germline (reference sequence). Trimming at V came to 3 bases and at J to 9 bases, leaving 6 bases not matched to a gene. The CDR3 loop is CASSIGDRAGIQYF. The CDR3 region has the DNA TGTGCCAGTAGTATCGGGGACAGGGCCGGCATTCAGTACTTC.

The CDR3 nucleotides read TGTGCCAGCAGGGACATCACTAACGGGAGGGAGACCCAGTACTTC. Translation: CASRDITNGRETQYF. The chain couples TRBV5-4 to TRBJ2-5; 7 bases fit TRBD2. The CDR3 is 15 residues long. Losses at the gene ends were 5 bases for V and 5 bases for J; bases not matched to a gene: 12. Germline CDR1 reads SGHNT; CDR2 reads YYREEE (reference sequence).

A few counts support this clone. The chain combines TRBV19 with TRBJ1-2; tentative D call: TRBD1 (5 bases). Deletions cut 3 bases from V and 6 bases from J, with 11 bases between. The CDR3 sequence is 13 residues long. Germline CDR1 reads LNHDA; CDR2 reads SQIVND (reference sequence). DNA for the CDR3: TGTGCCAGTAGTATGCTGCAGGGTGATGGCTACACCTTC. It encodes CASSMLQGDGYTF. Full variable domain (missing parts from reference TRBV19 and TRBJ1-2): DGGITQSPKYLFRKEGQNVTLSCEQNLNHDAMYWYRQDPGQGLRLIYYSQIVNDFQKGDIAEGYSVSREKKESFPLTVTSAQKNPTAFYLCASSMLQGDGYTFGSGTRLTVV.